This entry is about one T cell receptor (beta chain). The antigen is not known. TCRdb re-called the RT-PCR reads with MiXCR, one entry per CDR3 protein. The table lists some 300,000 distinct CDR3 sequences, 22% of them singletons. V lost 4 bases and J lost 5, with 21 bases in between. The CDR3 length is 16 residues. CDR1 is MDHEN, CDR2 SYDVKM, per germline. This specimen comes from a study of response to subunit inactivated influenza vaccine. Points from the study as a whole: Each seasonal influenza vaccination recruits few new T cells, the authors suggested.

The clonotype originates from a man aged 50 to 69 who received an inactivated influenza vaccine. Specimen: PBMCs from blood, collected approximately 22 months after vaccination. The V and J genes are TRBV28 and TRBJ2-7; a weak D match, TRBD2 (5 bases). The CDR3, as DNA: TGTGCCAGCAGTTCTGGAAGTGGCGGGTCTAAGGACGAGCAGTACTTC. This codes for CASSSGSGGSKDEQYF.